This T cell receptor (beta chain) was profiled in a study of T-cell memory formation after mild COVID-19 listed by TCRdb under 2021. In terms of the full investigation: Most TCR sequence clusters were specific to one of the two donors. T-cell clones expanding and contracting after mild COVID-19 in a couple of donors were tracked by longitudinal TCRalpha and TCRbeta repertoire sequencing. The cohort comprised two young, previously healthy adult volunteers, one female and one male. What the authors observed across the whole study: Contracting CD4+ clones appeared mostly in the CM and EM memory subsets, whereas CD8+ clones were enriched in EMRA. The study included only a couple of mild cases, and larger cohorts that include severe cases with pre-infection samples were judged to be necessary. SARS-CoV-2 specificity was not confirmed for the second-wave clones peaking on day 37. Clones contracting from day 15 to 85 had balanced CD4/CD8 phenotypes, while a second wave expanding from day 15 to 37 was biased towards CD4+. Some responding clones were found in pre-infection memory, which suggests that pre-existing cross-reactive memory T cells took part in the SARS-CoV-2 response.

TCRdb shows the sequencer as Illumina NovaSeq 6000. TCRalpha and TCRbeta cDNA libraries were built by 5'RACE with constant-segment primers, adding sample barcodes and unique molecular identifiers. RNA was extracted from every sample with Trizol reagent. Amplification of the libraries took two PCR steps, and the second step added a second sample barcode plus Illumina TruSeq adapters. Libraries were sequenced on an Illumina NovaSeq with 2 x 150 bp paired-end reads. Concerning the study's data processing: Demultiplexing of reads and collapsing into UMI-guided consensus sequences were performed with migec v1.2.7. With mixcr v2.1.11, UMI consensuses were aligned to TRA and TRB V and J templates and assembled into clonotypes. Clonotypes were classified as expanded or contracted when called significant by both edgeR and NoisET, with noise models trained on biological replicates. For edgeR calls, a false discovery rate-adjusted p below 0.01 and a log2 fold-change threshold of 1 were applied. As an exploratory analysis of dynamics, max-normalized trajectories of the 1000 most abundant clonotypes were examined by PCA with hierarchical clustering. Each responding clone was given a CD4 or CD8 phenotype based on the CD4+ and CD8+ repertoires, which had been sequenced separately. TCRdb handled the public reads itself, with Q25 trimming in fastp and clone calling in MiXCR, and kept productive beta chains. Each record represents a unique CDR3 protein, reported with the most common genes and DNA among its rows. These V and J calls are TCRdb output, not the study's own analysis. The sample contains 65,000 to 95,000 distinct CDR3 sequences, around 13% of them found a single time. 35% to 50% of the sample is held by the ten biggest clonotypes.

CDR1 and CDR2 (LNHNV, YYDKDF) derive from the germline V gene (reference sequence). The V and J ends are trimmed by 3 bases and 2 bases, leaving 5 bases between them. The CDR3 has 14 amino acids, counting the end cysteine and phenylalanine. Only the CDR3 DNA stays, 42 bases, in frame from base 1. This clonotype was detected once. Its antigen remains undetermined. Base qualities are not provided; no much larger clone lies one nucleotide away. One read alone makes for weak evidence. PBMCs were isolated by Ficoll-Paque density gradient centrifugation. Sequencing input: PBMCs or a T cell subset sorted from them (not recorded which). This TCR derives from a man between 18 and 35 years old who had mild COVID-19 (a few samples of this study predate the infection). The sample titles of this study are shuffled in the database, so cell type and time point are left out; the donor was told from shared clones. Recombination linked TRBV15 to TRBJ2-6; the D gene lacks a confident call. The nucleotide sequence reads as follows: TGTGCCACCAGCAGTGGGACTGGGGCCAACGTCCTGACTTTC. This sequence encodes CATSSGTGANVLTF.